Included here is one TCR beta chain sequence, with context. Its antigen is as yet unknown. The trim removed 4 bases at V and 0 bases at J, leaving 1 base unmatched. Germline lookup yields CDR1 SEHNR and CDR2 FQNEAQ (reference sequence). This CDR3 spans 15 amino acids. With a J-beta primer mix and a sample-barcoded 5' primer, a second PCR ran about 7 to 12 cycles. There were at least 3 million CDR3-containing paired-end reads obtained from each sample. TCRdb fed the 5' RACE reads into MiXCR, producing one record per CDR3 protein. Of about 1,500,000 distinct CDR3 sequences listed, roughly 30% were seen once; the top ten hold approximately 7.7%. This sample is part of a study of blood T cells in healthy people across ages. Study findings and constraints: Per million T cells, the diversity of TCR beta decreased roughly linearly as age advanced. There was a strong correlation between TCR beta diversity and naive T cell percentage.

Samples each yielded at least 6 micrograms of total RNA. The gene calls are TRBV7-9 and TRBJ1-1; 11 bases line up with TRBD1. The sequence came from a young woman in good health. Sequencing was performed on blood. The DNA of the CDR3 is TGTGCCAGCAGCTCGGGACAGGGGGTGAACACTGAAGCTTTCTTT. This encodes CASSSGQGVNTEAFF.